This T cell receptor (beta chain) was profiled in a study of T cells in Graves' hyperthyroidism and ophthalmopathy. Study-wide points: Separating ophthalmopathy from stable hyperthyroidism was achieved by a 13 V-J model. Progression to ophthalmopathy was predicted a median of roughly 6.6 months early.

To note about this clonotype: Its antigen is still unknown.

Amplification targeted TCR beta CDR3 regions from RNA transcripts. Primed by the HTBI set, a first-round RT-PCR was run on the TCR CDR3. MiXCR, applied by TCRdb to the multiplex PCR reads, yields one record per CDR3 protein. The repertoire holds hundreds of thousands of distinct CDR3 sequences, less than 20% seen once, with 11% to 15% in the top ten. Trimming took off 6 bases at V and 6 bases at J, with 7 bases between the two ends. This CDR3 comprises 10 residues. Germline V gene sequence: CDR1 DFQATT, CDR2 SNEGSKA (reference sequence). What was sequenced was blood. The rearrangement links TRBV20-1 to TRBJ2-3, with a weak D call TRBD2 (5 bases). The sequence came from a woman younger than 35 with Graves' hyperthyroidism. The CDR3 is CSAIADTQYF. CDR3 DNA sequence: TGCAGTGCAATAGCGGATACGCAGTATTTT.